The rows below give T cell receptor beta chains drawn from one sample of a study of blood T cell repertoires in COVID-19. TCRdb keeps only in-frame clones here, not all; method: immunoSEQ multiplex PCR. Among about 60,000 clones, just under 90% were seen once, and the ten largest hold approximately 8%. The sequenced sample was peripheral blood. The origin of the receptors is a human donor with active COVID-19. The donor label of this sample is uncertain. Both conserved end residues are part of each CDR3. The D gene is left open where the match is weak. Expanded clones get a size class; other rows say once, few or many, or leave the size out.

d_call	v_call	clone_size	j_call	cdr3_aa	cdr3_nt
-	TRBV7-9	-	TRBJ1-4	CASSSRREGDEKLFF	TGTGCCAGCAGCTCGCGTAGGGAGGGGGATGAAAAACTGTTTTTT
-	TRBV7-2	-	TRBJ2-3	CASSLSGGADTQYF	TGTGCCAGCAGCTTGAGTGGCGGGGCAGATACGCAGTATTTT
TRBD1	TRBV7-6	few	TRBJ2-7	CASSSSGTGGPEQYF	TGTGCCAGCAGCTCCTCCGGGACAGGGGGCCCTGAGCAGTACTTC
TRBD1	TRBV19	-	TRBJ1-2	CASTGQGESWRGYTF	TGTGCCAGCACCGGACAGGGGGAATCGTGGCGGGGCTACACCTTC
TRBD2	TRBV3-1/TRBV3-2	-	TRBJ2-1	CASSPRTSGRGGVTTMSKQFF	TGTGCCAGCAGCCCCCGGACTAGCGGGAGGGGTGGGGTTACTACAATGAGCAAGCAGTTCTTC
TRBD1	TRBV7-9	once	TRBJ2-7	CASSPPGQGAEQYF	TGTGCCAGCAGCCCACCGGGACAGGGGGCCGAGCAGTACTTC
-	TRBV18	-	TRBJ1-3	CASSPETVFLGNTIYF	TGTGCCAGCTCACCAGAGACAGTATTCCTTGGAAACACCATATATTTT
-	TRBV6-5	-	TRBJ2-2	CASSYRGSNTGELFF	TGTGCCAGCAGTTACAGGGGGTCGAACACCGGGGAGCTGTTTTTT
-	TRBV19	-	TRBJ2-5	CASSIGHETQYF	TGTGCCAGTAGTATAGGGCACGAGACCCAGTACTTC
TRBD1	TRBV7-2	-	TRBJ1-4	CASSRGQGGEKLFF	TGTGCCAGCAGCCGGGGACAGGGCGGCGAAAAACTGTTTTTT
-	TRBV4-2	-	TRBJ1-5	CASSQVEGPNQPQHF	TGTGCCAGCAGCCAAGTGGAGGGGCCCAATCAGCCCCAGCATTTT
TRBD1	TRBV30	-	TRBJ2-7	CAWSDTGTGYEQYF	TGTGCCTGGAGCGACACCGGGACAGGGTACGAGCAGTACTTC
-	TRBV7-2	-	TRBJ2-2	CASSPGKRNTGELFF	TGTGCCAGCAGCCCCGGGAAGCGGAACACCGGGGAGCTGTTTTTT
TRBD2	TRBV28	-	TRBJ2-1	CASSFGTSAYNEQFF	TGTGCCAGCAGTTTTGGGACTAGCGCATACAATGAGCAGTTCTTC
-	TRBV30	-	TRBJ1-2	CAHPQALYGYTF	TGTGCCCACCCACAGGCCCTCTATGGCTACACCTTC
-	TRBV7-9	-	TRBJ1-2	CASSQDSSHGYTF	TGTGCCAGCAGCCAGGACAGTTCCCATGGCTACACCTTC
TRBD1	TRBV19	-	TRBJ1-2	CATLDRGRAYGYTF	TGTGCCACCCTGGACAGGGGGCGTGCCTATGGCTACACCTTC
-	TRBV20-1	once	TRBJ2-5	CSASGLGLQETQYF	TGCAGTGCTAGTGGTCTAGGCCTACAAGAGACCCAGTACTTC
-	TRBV7-2	-	TRBJ1-1	CASSQFGANTEAFF	TGTGCCAGCAGCCAATTTGGGGCGAACACTGAAGCTTTCTTT
TRBD2	TRBV7-2	-	TRBJ2-7	CASSLWGTSGYEQYF	TGTGCCAGCAGCTTATGGGGGACTAGCGGCTACGAGCAGTACTTC
-	TRBV6-2/TRBV6-3	-	TRBJ1-1	CASSYVAGRTEAFF	TGTGCCAGCAGTTACGTCGCGGGCCGGACTGAAGCTTTCTTT
TRBD1	TRBV19	-	TRBJ1-5	CASRPGQRYQPQHF	TGTGCCAGTCGCCCGGGACAGAGATATCAGCCCCAGCATTTT
TRBD1	TRBV9	-	TRBJ2-1	CASSLPTGTGFSNEQFF	TGTGCCAGCAGCCTGCCGACCGGGACAGGGTTTAGTAATGAGCAGTTCTTC
-	TRBV4-1	-	TRBJ2-7	CASSLPNRVYEQYF	TGCGCCAGCAGCCTCCCTAACAGGGTCTACGAGCAGTACTTC
-	TRBV6-2/TRBV6-3	-	TRBJ1-1	CASSEGGREAFF	TGTGCCAGCAGCGAAGGCGGGCGGGAGGCTTTCTTT
TRBD2	TRBV10-3	-	TRBJ2-5	CAISEPLAGGRETQYF	TGTGCCATCAGTGAGCCCCTAGCGGGGGGTCGGGAGACCCAGTACTTC
-	TRBV5-1	-	TRBJ1-1	CASSLNQFEAFF	TGCGCCAGCAGCTTGAACCAGTTTGAAGCTTTCTTT
TRBD1	TRBV7-2	once	TRBJ2-7	CASSFHPGTGSYEQYF	TGTGCCAGCAGCTTCCATCCCGGGACAGGGTCCTACGAGCAGTACTTC
TRBD1	TRBV29-1	-	TRBJ2-1	CSVPRDRRYNEQFF	TGCAGCGTTCCTCGGGACAGGAGGTACAATGAGCAGTTCTTC
-	TRBV13	-	TRBJ2-2	CASRHVAELNTGELFF	TGTGCCAGCAGGCATGTTGCGGAGCTCAACACCGGGGAGCTGTTTTTT
-	TRBV25-1	-	TRBJ2-4	CASSEGGPRAKNIQYF	TGTGCCAGCAGTGAGGGGGGGCCCCGAGCCAAAAACATTCAGTACTTC
-	TRBV4-1	-	TRBJ2-5	CASSQDRLSRETQYF	TGCGCCAGCAGCCAAGATCGACTATCCCGCGAGACCCAGTACTTC
-	TRBV28	few	TRBJ2-6	CASRSILGDSGANVLTF	TGTGCCAGCAGATCCATCCTAGGGGACTCTGGGGCCAACGTCCTGACTTTC
-	TRBV15	-	TRBJ2-2	CATGAPLTGELFF	TGTGCCACCGGGGCCCCCCTCACCGGGGAGCTGTTTTTT
-	TRBV4-3	-	TRBJ1-4	CASSQRTVQNEKLFF	TGCGCCAGCAGCCAACGGACAGTCCAAAATGAAAAACTGTTTTTT
-	TRBV29-1	-	TRBJ2-7	CSVVGPRGYEQYF	TGCAGCGTTGTGGGGCCAAGGGGTTACGAGCAGTACTTC
-	TRBV7-3	-	TRBJ2-3	CASSYTSSTDTQYF	TGTGCCAGCAGCTACACTAGTAGCACAGATACGCAGTATTTT
-	TRBV21-1	-	TRBJ1-6	CASYRGGYASPLHF	TGTGCCAGCTATCGAGGAGGGTACGCTTCACCCCTCCACTTT
TRBD1	TRBV5-4	-	TRBJ1-1	CASSSPGQGSAFF	TGTGCCAGCAGTTCGCCGGGACAGGGATCGGCTTTCTTT